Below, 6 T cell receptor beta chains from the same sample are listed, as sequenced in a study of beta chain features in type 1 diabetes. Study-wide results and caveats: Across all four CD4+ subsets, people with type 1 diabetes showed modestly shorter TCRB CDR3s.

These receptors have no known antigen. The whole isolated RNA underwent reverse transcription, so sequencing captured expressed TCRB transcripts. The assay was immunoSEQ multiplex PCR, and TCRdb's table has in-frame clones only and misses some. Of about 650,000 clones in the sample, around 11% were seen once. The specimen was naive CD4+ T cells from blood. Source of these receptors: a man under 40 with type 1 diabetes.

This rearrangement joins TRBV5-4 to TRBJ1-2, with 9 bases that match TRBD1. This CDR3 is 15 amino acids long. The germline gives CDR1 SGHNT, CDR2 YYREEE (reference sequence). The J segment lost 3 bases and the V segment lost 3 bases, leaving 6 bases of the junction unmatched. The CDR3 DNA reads TGTGCCAGCAGCTCCAGCAGACAGGGGGACTATGGCTACACCTTC. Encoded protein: CASSSSRQGDYGYTF.

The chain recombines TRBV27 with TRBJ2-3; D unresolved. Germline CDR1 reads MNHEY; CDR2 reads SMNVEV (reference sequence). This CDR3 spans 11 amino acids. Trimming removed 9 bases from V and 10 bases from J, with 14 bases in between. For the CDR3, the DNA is TGTGCCAGTGATAAGAAGGTCGCGCAGTATTTT. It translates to CASDKKVAQYF.

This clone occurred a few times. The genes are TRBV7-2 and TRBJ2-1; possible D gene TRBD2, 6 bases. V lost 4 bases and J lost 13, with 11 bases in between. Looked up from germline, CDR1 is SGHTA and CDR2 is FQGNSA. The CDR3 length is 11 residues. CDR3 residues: CASSSQGGQFF. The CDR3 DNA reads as TGTGCCAGCAGCTCTCAGGGAGGACAGTTCTTC. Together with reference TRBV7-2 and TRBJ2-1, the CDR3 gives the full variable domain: GAGVSQSPSNKVTEKGKDVELRCDPISGHTALYWYRQSLGQGLEFLIYFQGNSAPDKSGLPSDRFSAERTGGSVSTLTIQRTQQEDSAVYLCASSSQGGQFFGPGTRLTVL.

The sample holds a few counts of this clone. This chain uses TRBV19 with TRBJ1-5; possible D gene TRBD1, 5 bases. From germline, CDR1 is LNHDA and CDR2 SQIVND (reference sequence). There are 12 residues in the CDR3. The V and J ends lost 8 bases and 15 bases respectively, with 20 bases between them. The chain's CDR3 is CASWAIGQPTHF. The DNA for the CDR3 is TGTGCCAGTTGGGCAATCGGACAACCGACGCATTTT.

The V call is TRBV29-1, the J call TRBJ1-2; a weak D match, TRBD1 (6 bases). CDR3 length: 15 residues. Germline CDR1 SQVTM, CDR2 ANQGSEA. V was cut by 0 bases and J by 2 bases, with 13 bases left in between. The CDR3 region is CSVEDRGRGNYGYTF. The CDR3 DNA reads TGCAGCGTTGAAGATCGTGGCAGGGGAAACTATGGCTACACCTTC.

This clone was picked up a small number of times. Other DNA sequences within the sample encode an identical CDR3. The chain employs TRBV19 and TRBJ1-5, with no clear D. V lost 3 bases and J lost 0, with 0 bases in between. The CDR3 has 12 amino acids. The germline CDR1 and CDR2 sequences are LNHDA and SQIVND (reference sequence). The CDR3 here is CASSISNQPQHF. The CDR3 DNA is TGTGCCAGTAGTATTAGCAATCAGCCCCAGCATTTT.